The sequence of this T cell receptor beta chain was determined in a study of cytomegalovirus exposure and HLA in healthy donors. This clone came up once. Its matching antigen is unknown. PCR primers comprised 60 Vbeta and 13 Jbeta primers. Profiling relied on immunoSEQ multiplex PCR, and the TCRdb table lists in-frame clones only, not all of them. This table has under 250,000 clones, more than 75% appearing once. Study results and caveats: Reports indicated that the classifier achieved high specificity and sensitivity in diagnosing cytomegalovirus status.

The V gene's germline CDR1 is SGHRS and CDR2 YFSETQ. This CDR3 has 15 amino acids. J lost 1 base, V lost 4 bases, and 2 bases had no gene match. The receptor comes from a human donor in good health. The genes are TRBV5-1 and TRBJ2-1; 10 nucleotides match TRBD2. The sample comprised PBMCs. The CDR3 protein is CASSDSGGSYNEQFF. CDR3 bases: TGCGCCAGCAGCGATAGCGGGGGGTCCTACAATGAGCAGTTCTTC.